The entry that follows covers one T cell receptor (beta chain) sequence. The antigen is undetermined. The data derive from a study of T cells after yellow fever vaccination. Each CDR3 protein gets one entry after TCRdb re-called the 5' RACE reads with MiXCR. There are 620,000 or so distinct CDR3 sequences in the sample; roughly a sixth occur only once, and roughly 17% lies in the top ten. Germline V gene lookup returns CDR1 MNHEY and CDR2 SMNVEV (reference sequence). Trimming pared 6 bases from V and 1 base from J, leaving 10 bases between. CDR3 length: 15 amino acids. General observations from the study: Researchers cautioned that FACS-sorted repertoires could harbor abundant clonotypes contaminating from the bulk population. Clonotype sharing between CD4 and CD8 compartments was small. Most primary-vaccination clones recurred post-booster (roughly 97% CD4, 85% to 90% CD8).

The genes are TRBV27 and TRBJ2-6; D is undetermined. This TCR derives from a man between 18 and 35 years old who received the YFV17D yellow fever vaccine. Sample: PBMCs, taken 4 to 5 days after the first yellow fever vaccination. The CDR3 here is CASRGLGSGANVLTF. The CDR3, as DNA: TGTGCCAGCAGAGGCCTGGGGTCTGGGGCCAACGTCCTGACTTTC.